One and the same sample provided the 31 T cell receptor beta chains below, sequenced in a study of shared clonotypes between healthy human individuals. Method: immunoSEQ multiplex PCR; TCRdb's copy keeps in-frame clones and lacks some. The sample includes 500,000 to 650,000 clones, around 78% of them seen just once. Sequenced input: PBMCs. These receptors were taken from a woman in her forties in good health. Some clones in this sample may be carry-over from other donors' samples.

This clone has only a few counts. The V gene is TRBV15, the J gene TRBJ2-1, with TRBD2 identical over 11 bases. This CDR3 is built from 15 residues. Germline values: CDR1 LNHNV, CDR2 YYDKDF (reference sequence). V trimming: 4 bases; J trimming: 6 bases; junction bases outside the gene matches: 5. The CDR3 nucleotides read TGTGCCACCAGCATACTAGCGGGAGAGGGCAATGAGCAGTTCTTC. Its protein product is CATSILAGEGNEQFF.

To note about this clone: Distinct nucleotide sequences in the sample also encode this CDR3. The chain is built from TRBV4-1 and TRBJ2-7; no clear D gene. Germline CDR1 MGHRA, CDR2 YSYEKL. The CDR3 extends over 14 amino acids. The ends were cut back, 2 bases at V and 0 bases at J, with 8 bases in the middle. The CDR3 region has the DNA TGCGCCAGCAGCCAATTAGGGTCCTCCTACGAGCAGTACTTC. This encodes CASSQLGSSYEQYF.

The chain is built from TRBV7-9 and TRBJ2-1; 8 bases are a match to TRBD1. This CDR3 is 19 amino acids long. Germline V gene lookup returns CDR1 SEHNR and CDR2 FQNEAQ (reference sequence). V lost 5 bases and J lost 8; bases outside the gene matches: 23. The CDR3 coding sequence is TGTGCCAGCAGCCCCCTGGGGCCAAAGGGGGACAGGCTGGGCGATGAGCAGTTCTTC. Protein: CASSPLGPKGDRLGDEQFF.

This clone was seen repeatedly, ten times or more. The gene calls are TRBV6-5 and TRBJ1-3; D gene uncertain. Germline V gene lookup returns CDR1 MNHEY and CDR2 SVGAGI. The CDR3 length is 14 residues. Trimming cost V 9 bases and J 0 bases, with 12 bases left between them. The DNA of the CDR3 is TGTGCCAGTACCCCAGGCGGCTCTGGAAACACCATATATTTT. Protein product: CASTPGGSGNTIYF.

Turning to this clone: The junction does not match germline at one end; this may be a read error. The chain recombines TRBV29-1 with TRBJ1-1, with D perhaps TRBD1 (5 bases). The CDR3 runs 16 residues. In germline, CDR1 is SQVTM, CDR2 ANQGSEA. CDR3 in amino acids: CSVAYRVREGRTGAFF. The CDR3 DNA sequence: TGCAGCGTTGCCTATCGCGTGAGGGAGGGACGGACTGGAGCTTTCTTT. The full variable domain, with the rest looked up from reference TRBV29-1 and TRBJ1-1, is SAVISQKPSRDICQRGTSLTIQCQVDSQVTMMFWYRQQPGQSLTLIATANQGSEATYESGFVIDKFPISRPNLTFSTLTVSNMSPEDSSIYLCSVAYRVREGRTGAFFGQGTRLTVV.

This chain links TRBV11-3 with TRBJ2-7, with TRBD1 identical over 9 bases. The germline V gene has CDR1 SGHNT and CDR2 YENEEA. V gave up 5 bases and J gave up 7 bases; unmatched junction bases: 12. The CDR3 is made up of 15 amino acids. For the CDR3, the DNA is TGTGCCAGCAGCACTGGCCCCGGGACAGGGCAAGAGCAGTACTTC. It yields the protein CASSTGPGTGQEQYF.

A note on this clone: This likely traces to a read error, being one base from a far larger clone. The sample contains more than one DNA sequence encoding this CDR3. The CDR3 bases are TGTGCCTGGAGGAGGCTCCTGTACCAAGAGACTCAGTACTTC. Protein product: CAWRRLLYQETQYF. This chain joins TRBV30 and TRBJ2-5; D is unclear. Germline V lookup: CDR1 GTSNPN, CDR2 SVGIG (reference sequence). This CDR3 region has 14 residues. Full variable domain (missing parts from reference TRBV30 and TRBJ2-5): SQTIHQWPATLVQPVGSPLSLECTVEGTSNPNLYWYRQAAGRGLQLLFYSVGIGQISSEVPQNLSASRPQDRQFILSSKKLLLSDSGFYLCAWRRLLYQETQYFGPGTRLLVL.

The chain uses TRBV13 and TRBJ2-5; no reliable D call. Germline V lookup: CDR1 PRHDT, CDR2 FYEKMQ (reference sequence). The V gene lost 1 base and the J gene lost 5 bases, with 11 bases spanning the gap. The CDR3 contains 14 residues. CDR3 sequence: CASSLVPRSETQYF. The CDR3 nucleotides are TGTGCCAGCAGCTTAGTCCCCAGGTCGGAGACCCAGTACTTC.

The J gene is TRBJ2-5, the V gene TRBV19, with TRBD2 matching over 7 bases. CDR1 is LNHDA and CDR2 is SQIVND in the germline V gene (reference sequence). The V and J ends lost 4 bases and 5 bases, in that order; junction bases with no gene match: 4. The CDR3 length is 13 residues. The CDR3 sequence: CASSTGGGETQYF. The DNA of the CDR3 is TGTGCCAGTAGTACTGGCGGGGGTGAGACCCAGTACTTC.

This chain uses TRBV28 with TRBJ2-7, with 8 positions matching TRBD1. There are 15 residues in the CDR3. Germline CDR1 and CDR2: MDHEN and SYDVKM. V lost 5 bases, J lost 4 bases, and 10 bases stayed unmatched. The CDR3 sequence: CASSGFGQGKYEQYF. CDR3 DNA: TGTGCCAGCAGTGGGTTTGGACAGGGAAAATACGAGCAGTACTTC.

Concerning this clone itself: This may come from a read error, since a much larger clone is one base off. The sample contains more than one DNA sequence encoding this CDR3. The chain has TRBV25-1 and TRBJ2-7; TRBD1 or TRBD2 may be the D gene (5 bases each). CDR3 length: 17 amino acids. V was cut by 1 base and J by 4 bases, with 20 bases left in between. CDR1 is MGHDK and CDR2 is SYGVNS in the germline V gene. The CDR3 sequence is CASSEFRRDLGLYEQYF. CDR3 in DNA: TGTGCCAGCAGTGAATTTCGACGGGACCTCGGGCTTTACGAGCAGTACTTC.

The gene calls are TRBV11-2 and TRBJ1-5; no clear D gene. The germline V gene encodes CDR1 SGHAT and CDR2 FQNNGV. Trimming took off 5 bases at V and 4 bases at J, with 9 bases between the two ends. CDR3 length equals 13 residues. The CDR3 spells CASSPGPNQPQHF. The CDR3 region has the DNA TGTGCCAGCAGCCCCGGCCCTAATCAGCCCCAGCATTTT.

The CDR3 DNA follows: TGTGCCACCAGCCCCCTCTCTGGAAACACCATATATTTT. Amino acids: CATSPLSGNTIYF. This rearrangement joins TRBV15 to TRBJ1-3, with D hard to call. Germline-derived CDR1 and CDR2 are LNHNV and YYDKDF (reference sequence). The V gene lost 5 bases and the J gene lost 0 bases, with 5 bases spanning the gap. The CDR3 covers 13 residues.

This chain joins TRBV19 and TRBJ1-5, with 7 bases matching TRBD1. The CDR3 is 18 amino acids. V shed 8 bases, J shed 1 base, and the junction held 17 bases outside the gene matches. Germline V lookup: CDR1 LNHDA, CDR2 SQIVND (reference sequence). The CDR3 is CASLRTRRGRGSNQPQHF. CDR3 DNA sequence: TGTGCCAGTCTCCGAACAAGGAGGGGGCGCGGGAGCAATCAGCCCCAGCATTTT.

This clone showed up just a few times. The V gene is TRBV30, the J gene TRBJ2-5; tentatively, D is TRBD2 (6 bases). Trimming pared 0 bases from V and 11 bases from J, leaving 16 bases between. Germline V CDR1 and CDR2: GTSNPN, SVGIG (reference sequence). The CDR3 covers 13 residues. CDR3 in DNA: TGTGCCTGGAGTGTATCTTGGGCGGGGAAGCAGTACTTC. Protein product: CAWSVSWAGKQYF.

This sequence joins TRBV18 and TRBJ2-7, with D perhaps TRBD2 (5 bases). The V and J ends lost 6 bases and 5 bases respectively, with 11 bases between them. CDR1 is KGHSH and CDR2 is LQKENI in the germline V gene. The CDR3 is 12 residues long. CDR3 sequence: CASSPSRDEQYF. For the CDR3, the DNA is TGTGCCAGCTCTCCCTCGCGGGACGAGCAGTACTTC.

This clone has only one observation. The genes are TRBV29-1 and TRBJ2-1; D may be TRBD2 (6 bases). V was clipped by 4 bases and J by 1 base, with 14 bases between them. The CDR3 consists of 15 residues. Germline CDR1 and CDR2: SQVTM and ANQGSEA. Written as DNA, the CDR3 is TGCAGCGTTGCCGGAGGGACGTCTTCCTACAATGAGCAGTTCTTC. Residues: CSVAGGTSSYNEQFF.

J is TRBJ1-5 and V is TRBV2; no clear D. The CDR3 contains 13 residues. The V gene's germline CDR1 is SNHLY and CDR2 FYNNEI. The V end was cut by 8 bases, the J end by 5 bases, with 13 bases between. DNA for the CDR3: TGTGCCAGCCACCGAACTGGGGATCAGCCCCAGCATTTT. Translation gives CASHRTGDQPQHF. The full variable domain, with the rest looked up from reference TRBV2 and TRBJ1-5, is EPEVTQTPSHQVTQMGQEVILRCVPISNHLYFYWYRQILGQKVEFLVSFYNNEISEKSEIFDDQFSVERPDGSNFTLKIRSTKLEDSAMYFCASHRTGDQPQHFGDGTRLSIL.

V gene TRBV19 combines with J gene TRBJ2-1, with D possibly called TRBD1 or TRBD2 (7 bases each). Between the trimmed V and J ends, which lost 6 bases and 3 bases, there was a span of 12 bases. The CDR3 spans 14 residues. Germline CDR1 LNHDA, CDR2 SQIVND (reference sequence). The CDR3 DNA is TGTGCCAGTAGGTCCAGGGGGGGCTACAATGAGCAGTTCTTC. Its protein product is CASRSRGGYNEQFF.

The genes are TRBV18 and TRBJ2-2; D is perhaps TRBD2 (5 bases). V dropped 4 bases and J dropped 1 base, with 13 bases sitting between them. CDR1 KGHSH and CDR2 LQKENI come from the germline V gene. The CDR3 is 16 amino acids. The CDR3 here is CASSQRTAGNTGELFF. The CDR3 nucleotides are TGTGCCAGCTCACAACGGACCGCGGGGAACACCGGGGAGCTGTTTTTT.

The chain recombines TRBV6-4 with TRBJ2-1, with 10 bases aligning to TRBD1. The CDR3 is 14 amino acids. J was trimmed by 5 bases and V by 4 bases; bases with no gene match: 2. CDR1 and CDR2 (germline): MRHNA, SNTAGT. CDR3 loop: CASSAGQGNNEQFF. DNA of the CDR3: TGTGCCAGCAGTGCGGGACAGGGGAACAATGAGCAGTTCTTC.

The J gene is TRBJ2-1, the V gene TRBV5-1, with 12 bases matching TRBD2. The CDR3 length is 18 residues. J gave up 7 bases and V 3 bases, and 14 bases lay outside the gene matches. Looked up from germline, CDR1 is SGHRS and CDR2 is YFSETQ. DNA of the CDR3: TGCGCCAGCAGCTCCTTACAGCCCCTAGCGGGAGGGGGGAATGAGCAGTTCTTC. Amino acid sequence: CASSSLQPLAGGGNEQFF.

As for this clone: A read error may be the cause here, since a much bigger clone is one base away. The same CDR3 arises from other DNA sequences in this sample as well. V usage is TRBV11-2 and J usage is TRBJ1-4, with 12 bases fitting TRBD1. Per germline, CDR1 SGHAT and CDR2 FQNNGV. This CDR3 comprises 15 residues. The CDR3: CASSAGTGGGEKLFF. The CDR3, as DNA: TGTGCTAGCAGCGCCGGGACAGGGGGCGGTGAAAAACTGTTTTTT.

With respect to this clone: The junction and the germline gene differ at one end; a read error may be behind it. J is TRBJ2-3 and V is TRBV7-7; 9 nucleotides align to TRBD2. This CDR3 region has 16 residues. Looked up from germline, CDR1 is SSHAT and CDR2 is FNYEAQ (reference sequence). The CDR3: CASSPLAGGYADTQYF. CDR3 bases: TGTGCTAGCAGCCCCTTGGCGGGAGGGTACGCAGATACGCAGTATTTT.

The J gene is TRBJ2-3, the V gene TRBV5-1, with 12 bases that match TRBD2. Per the germline V gene, CDR1 is SGHRS and CDR2 is YFSETQ. The CDR3 contains 19 residues. Trimming took 1 base from V and 4 from J; bases not matched to a gene: 13. CDR3 sequence: CASSLRGPPLAGGPDTQYF. In DNA form, the CDR3 reads TGCGCCAGCAGCTTGAGGGGGCCCCCTCTAGCGGGAGGGCCAGATACGCAGTATTTT.

As regards this clone: With a much larger clone just one base away, this may be a read error. This sequence joins TRBV18 and TRBJ1-1, with TRBD1 identical over 8 bases. From germline, CDR1 is KGHSH and CDR2 LQKENI. The CDR3 extends over 13 amino acids. The CDR3 here is CAGSADRATEAFF. DNA for the CDR3: TGTGCCGGCTCAGCGGACAGGGCCACTGAAGCTTTCTTT.

The genes are TRBV30 and TRBJ2-1, with a possible D match to TRBD2 (5 bases). Germline-derived CDR1 and CDR2 are GTSNPN and SVGIG (reference sequence). Trimming took off 0 bases at V and 8 bases at J, with 14 bases between the two ends. The CDR3 extends over 14 amino acids. CDR3 protein: CAWSVLGGPYEQFF. CDR3 DNA: TGTGCCTGGAGTGTACTTGGCGGGCCTTATGAGCAGTTCTTC.

This sequence joins TRBV5-1 and TRBJ2-7; TRBD2 matches 12 bases. The CDR3 loop spans 16 amino acids. V was pared by 4 bases and J by 3 bases, with 8 bases of the junction left unmatched. From germline, CDR1 is SGHRS and CDR2 YFSETQ. The CDR3 spells CASSITGLAGYYEQYF. Written as DNA, the CDR3 is TGCGCCAGCAGCATCACCGGACTAGCGGGGTACTACGAGCAGTACTTC. Drawing the rest from reference TRBV5-1 and TRBJ2-7, the complete variable domain is KAGVTQTPRYLIKTRGQQVTLSCSPISGHRSVSWYQQTPGQGLQFLFEYFSETQRNKGNFPGRFSGRQFSNSRSEMNVSTLELGDSALYLCASSITGLAGYYEQYFGPGTRLTVT.

This chain uses TRBV9 with TRBJ2-5; 8 nucleotides match TRBD2. The germline V gene encodes CDR1 SGDLS and CDR2 YYNGEE. This CDR3 comprises 14 residues. J was trimmed by 5 bases and V by 6 bases; bases with no gene match: 9. The DNA for the CDR3 is TGTGCCAGCAACCCCGGGACTAGTGGGGAGACCCAGTACTTC. Translated: CASNPGTSGETQYF.

This clone was seen a few times. The chain joins TRBV7-6 to TRBJ1-3; 7 nucleotides agree with TRBD1. The CDR3 loop spans 16 amino acids. The germline V gene encodes CDR1 SGHVS and CDR2 FNYEAQ. After removal of 4 bases from V and 2 bases from J, the junction contained 8 bases not matched to a gene. The DNA for the CDR3 is TGTGCCAGCAGCTCATCCCGGGACAGAACTGGAAACACCATATATTTT. It is translated as CASSSSRDRTGNTIYF. The entire variable domain, with the rest obtained from reference TRBV7-6 and TRBJ1-3, is as follows: GAGVSQSPRYKVTKRGQDVALRCDPISGHVSLYWYRQALGQGPEFLTYFNYEAQQDKSGLPNDRFSAERPEGSISTLTIQRTEQRDSAMYRCASSSSRDRTGNTIYFGEGSWLTVV.

In regard to this clone: One end of the junction does not line up with germline, which may come from a read error. This chain connects TRBV11-3 to TRBJ2-5; perhaps TRBD1 as D (5 bases). Germline V CDR1 and CDR2: SGHNT, YENEEA. The CDR3 totals 14 residues. The CDR3 DNA is TGTGCCAGCAGCTTAGACTCAGGGCAAGATACCCAGTACTTC. It yields the protein CASSLDSGQDTQYF.